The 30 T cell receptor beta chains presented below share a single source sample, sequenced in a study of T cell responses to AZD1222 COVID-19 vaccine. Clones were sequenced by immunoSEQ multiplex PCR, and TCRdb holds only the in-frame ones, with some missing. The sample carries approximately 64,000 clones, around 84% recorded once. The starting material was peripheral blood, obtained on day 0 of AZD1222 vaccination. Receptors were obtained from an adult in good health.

CDR3 loop: CASSRGQLNTEAFF. The CDR3 coding sequence is TGCGCCAGCAGCAGGGGACAGCTGAACACTGAAGCTTTCTTT. The V and J genes are TRBV5-1 and TRBJ1-1; 7 nucleotides align to TRBD1. The CDR3 runs to 14 residues. V lost 4 bases and J lost 0; bases outside the gene matches: 3. Looked up from germline, CDR1 is SGHRS and CDR2 is YFSETQ.

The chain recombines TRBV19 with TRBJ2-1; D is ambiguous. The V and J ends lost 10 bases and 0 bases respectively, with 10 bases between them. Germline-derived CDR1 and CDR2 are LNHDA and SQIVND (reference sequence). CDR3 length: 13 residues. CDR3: CAKGQSSYNEQFF. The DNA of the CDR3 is TGTGCCAAAGGCCAGAGCTCCTACAATGAGCAGTTCTTC.

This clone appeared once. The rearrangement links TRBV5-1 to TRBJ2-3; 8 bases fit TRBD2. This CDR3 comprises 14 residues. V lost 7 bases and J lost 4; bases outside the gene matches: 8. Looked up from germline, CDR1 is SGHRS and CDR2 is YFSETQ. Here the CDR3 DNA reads TGCGCCAGCTCGGGGGGGCCGGGGGCAGATACGCAGTATTTT. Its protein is CASSGGPGADTQYF. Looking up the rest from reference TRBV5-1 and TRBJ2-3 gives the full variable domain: KAGVTQTPRYLIKTRGQQVTLSCSPISGHRSVSWYQQTPGQGLQFLFEYFSETQRNKGNFPGRFSGRQFSNSRSEMNVSTLELGDSALYLCASSGGPGADTQYFGPGTRLTVL.

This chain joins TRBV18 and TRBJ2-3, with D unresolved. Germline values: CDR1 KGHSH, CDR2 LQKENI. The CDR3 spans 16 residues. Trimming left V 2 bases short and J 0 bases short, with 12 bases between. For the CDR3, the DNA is TGTGCCAGCTCACCAATGGGCGGATCAAGCACAGATACGCAGTATTTT. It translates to CASSPMGGSSTDTQYF.

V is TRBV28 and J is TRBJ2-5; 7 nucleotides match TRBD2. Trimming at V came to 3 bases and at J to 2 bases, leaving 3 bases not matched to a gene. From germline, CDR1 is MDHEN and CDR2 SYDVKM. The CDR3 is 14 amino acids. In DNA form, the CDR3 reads TGTGCCAGCAGTTTTTCCGGGGGGCAAGAGACCCAGTACTTC. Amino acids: CASSFSGGQETQYF.

CDR3 DNA: TGTGCCAGCAGCCAAGTGAAGACGACTGAAGCTTTCTTT. It encodes CASSQVKTTEAFF. V usage is TRBV3-1 (or the pseudogene TRBV3-2) and J usage is TRBJ1-1, with unresolved D. Germline V gives CDR1 LGHDT, CDR2 YNNKEL (reference sequence). The CDR3 has 13 residues. Trimming left V 1 base short and J 5 bases short, with 8 bases between.

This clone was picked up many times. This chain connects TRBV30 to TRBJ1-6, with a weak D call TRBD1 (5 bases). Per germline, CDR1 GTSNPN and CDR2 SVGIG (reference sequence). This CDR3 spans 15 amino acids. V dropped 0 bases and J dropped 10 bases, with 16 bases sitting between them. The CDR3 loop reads CAWSVGGSVWSPLHF. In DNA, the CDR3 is TGTGCCTGGAGTGTTGGGGGATCCGTTTGGTCACCCCTCCACTTT.

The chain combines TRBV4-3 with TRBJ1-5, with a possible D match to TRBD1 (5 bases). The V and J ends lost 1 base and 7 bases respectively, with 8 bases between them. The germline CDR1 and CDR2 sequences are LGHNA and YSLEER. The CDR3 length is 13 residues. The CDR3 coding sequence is TGCGCCAGCAGCCAAGCTAGGGGCCAGCCCCAGCATTTT. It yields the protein CASSQARGQPQHF.

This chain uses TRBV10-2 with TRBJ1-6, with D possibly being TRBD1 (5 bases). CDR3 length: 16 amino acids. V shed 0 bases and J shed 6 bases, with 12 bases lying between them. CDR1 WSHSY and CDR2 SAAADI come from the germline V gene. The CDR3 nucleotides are TGCGCCAGCAGTGAGTCGCAGGGCGGATTTAATTCACCCCTCCACTTT. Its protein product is CASSESQGGFNSPLHF.

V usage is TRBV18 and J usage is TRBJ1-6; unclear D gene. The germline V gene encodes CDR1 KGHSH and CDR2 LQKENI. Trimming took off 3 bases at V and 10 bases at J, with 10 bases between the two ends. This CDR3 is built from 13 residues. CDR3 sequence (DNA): TGTGCCAGCTCACCGAGGCAGGAGTCACCCCTCCACTTT. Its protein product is CASSPRQESPLHF.

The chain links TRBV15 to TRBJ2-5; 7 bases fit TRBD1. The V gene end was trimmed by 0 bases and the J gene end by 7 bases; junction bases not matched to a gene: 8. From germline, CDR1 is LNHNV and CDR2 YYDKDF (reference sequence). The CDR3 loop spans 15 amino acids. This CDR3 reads CATSRDKGAPGTQYF. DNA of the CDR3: TGTGCCACCAGCAGAGACAAGGGGGCGCCGGGGACCCAGTACTTC.

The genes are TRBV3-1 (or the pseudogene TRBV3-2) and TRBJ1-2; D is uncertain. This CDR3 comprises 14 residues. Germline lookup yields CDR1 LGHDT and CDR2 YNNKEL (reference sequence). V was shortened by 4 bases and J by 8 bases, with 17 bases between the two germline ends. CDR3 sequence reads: CASSLRDTLGGYTF. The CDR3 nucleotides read TGTGCCAGCAGCCTCCGCGACACTCTCGGGGGCTACACCTTC.

The CDR3 region has the DNA TGTGCCAGCAGTCAACAGGGGCTGTATAGCAATCAGCCCCAGCATTTT. Amino acid sequence: CASSQQGLYSNQPQHF. The chain combines TRBV27 with TRBJ1-5, with 7 bases fitting TRBD1. The CDR3 loop spans 16 amino acids. CDR1 is MNHEY, CDR2 SMNVEV, per germline (reference sequence). With V trimmed by 5 bases and J by 0 bases, 7 bases remained unmatched.

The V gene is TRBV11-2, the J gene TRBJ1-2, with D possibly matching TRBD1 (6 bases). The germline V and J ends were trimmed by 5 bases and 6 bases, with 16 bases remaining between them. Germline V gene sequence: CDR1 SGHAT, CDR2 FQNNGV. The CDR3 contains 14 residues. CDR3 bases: TGTGCCAGCAGCCCTAGGACAGCGAGGGATGGCTACACCTTC. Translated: CASSPRTARDGYTF. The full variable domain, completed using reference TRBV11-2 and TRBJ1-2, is EAGVAQSPRYKIIEKRQSVAFWCNPISGHATLYWYQQILGQGPKLLIQFQNNGVVDDSQLPKDRFSAERLKGVDSTLKIQPAKLEDSAVYLCASSPRTARDGYTFGSGTRLTVV.

The CDR3 sequence: CASSLEQSTGELFF. The CDR3 coding sequence is TGCGCCAGCAGCTTGGAACAGTCCACCGGGGAGCTGTTTTTT. The chain carries TRBV5-1 and TRBJ2-2; D not certain. This CDR3 comprises 14 residues. Trimming left V 0 bases short and J 4 bases short, with 7 bases between. Looked up from germline, CDR1 is SGHRS and CDR2 is YFSETQ.

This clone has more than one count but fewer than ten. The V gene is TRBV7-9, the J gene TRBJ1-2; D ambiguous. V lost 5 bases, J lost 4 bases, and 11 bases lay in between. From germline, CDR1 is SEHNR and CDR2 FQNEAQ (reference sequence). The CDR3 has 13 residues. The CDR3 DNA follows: TGTGCCAGCAGCCCATTTAGTGGCTATGGCTACACCTTC. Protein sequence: CASSPFSGYGYTF.

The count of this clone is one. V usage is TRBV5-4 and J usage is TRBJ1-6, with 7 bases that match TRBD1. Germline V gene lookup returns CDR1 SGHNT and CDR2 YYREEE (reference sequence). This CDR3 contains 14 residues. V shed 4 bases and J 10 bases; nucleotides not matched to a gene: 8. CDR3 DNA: TGTGCCAGCAGCGTACAGGGGACCCCCTCACCCCTCCACTTT. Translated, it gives CASSVQGTPSPLHF.

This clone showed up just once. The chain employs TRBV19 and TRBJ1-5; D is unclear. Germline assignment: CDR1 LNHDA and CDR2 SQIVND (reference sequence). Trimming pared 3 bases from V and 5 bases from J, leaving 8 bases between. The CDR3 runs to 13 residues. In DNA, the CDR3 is TGTGCCAGTAGTATTCGAGAATATCAGCCCCAGCATTTT. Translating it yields CASSIREYQPQHF.

DNA for the CDR3: TGTGCCAGCAGTTTTCCTCGGACAGGGATTTACGAGCAGTACTTC. Its translation is CASSFPRTGIYEQYF. This sequence joins TRBV6-2 or TRBV6-3 and TRBJ2-7, with 8 positions matching TRBD1. With 4 bases clipped from V and 4 bases from J, the junction kept 9 bases outside the gene matches. The V gene's germline CDR1 is MNHEY and CDR2 SVGEGT. This CDR3 spans 15 amino acids.

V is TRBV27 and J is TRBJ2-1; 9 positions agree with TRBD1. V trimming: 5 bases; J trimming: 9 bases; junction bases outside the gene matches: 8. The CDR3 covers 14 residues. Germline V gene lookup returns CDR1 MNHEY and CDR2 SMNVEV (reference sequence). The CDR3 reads CASSLWTGVSEQFF. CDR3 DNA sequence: TGTGCCAGCAGTCTCTGGACAGGGGTTAGTGAGCAGTTCTTC.

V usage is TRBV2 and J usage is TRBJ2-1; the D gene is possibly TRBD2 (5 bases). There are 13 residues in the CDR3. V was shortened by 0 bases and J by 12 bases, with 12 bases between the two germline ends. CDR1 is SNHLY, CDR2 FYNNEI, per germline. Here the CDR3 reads CASSEALSVVQFF. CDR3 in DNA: TGTGCCAGCAGTGAAGCGCTTAGCGTTGTGCAGTTCTTC.

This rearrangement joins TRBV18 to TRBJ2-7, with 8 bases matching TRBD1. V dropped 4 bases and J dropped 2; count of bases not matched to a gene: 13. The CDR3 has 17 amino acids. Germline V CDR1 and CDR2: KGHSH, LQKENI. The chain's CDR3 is CASSRSPPSTGAYEQYF. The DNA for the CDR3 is TGTGCCAGCTCACGGAGCCCTCCATCGACAGGGGCCTACGAGCAGTACTTC.

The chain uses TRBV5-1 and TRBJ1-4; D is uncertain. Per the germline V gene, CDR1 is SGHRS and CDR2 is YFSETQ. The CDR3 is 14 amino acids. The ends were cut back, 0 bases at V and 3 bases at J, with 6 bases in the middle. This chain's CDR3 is CASSLGSSNEKLFF. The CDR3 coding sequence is TGCGCCAGCAGCTTGGGCAGCTCTAATGAAAAACTGTTTTTT.

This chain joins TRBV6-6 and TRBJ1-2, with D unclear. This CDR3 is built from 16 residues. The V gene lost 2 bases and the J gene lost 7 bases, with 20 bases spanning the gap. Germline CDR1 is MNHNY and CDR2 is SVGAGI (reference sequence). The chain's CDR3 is CASSYIQVPTMGGYTF. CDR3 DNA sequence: TGTGCCAGCAGTTACATTCAGGTTCCCACAATGGGTGGCTACACCTTC.

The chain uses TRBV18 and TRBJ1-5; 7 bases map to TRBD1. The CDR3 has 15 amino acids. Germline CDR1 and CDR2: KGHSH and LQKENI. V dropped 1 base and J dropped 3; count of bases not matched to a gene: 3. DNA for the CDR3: TGTGCCAGCTCACCACGAGGGGGCAACAATCAGCCCCAGCATTTT. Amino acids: CASSPRGGNNQPQHF. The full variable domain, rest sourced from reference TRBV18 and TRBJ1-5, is NAGVMQNPRHLVRRRGQEARLRCSPMKGHSHVYWYRQLPEEGLKFMVYLQKENIIDESGMPKERFSAEFPKEGPSILRIQQVVRGDSAAYFCASSPRGGNNQPQHFGDGTRLSIL.

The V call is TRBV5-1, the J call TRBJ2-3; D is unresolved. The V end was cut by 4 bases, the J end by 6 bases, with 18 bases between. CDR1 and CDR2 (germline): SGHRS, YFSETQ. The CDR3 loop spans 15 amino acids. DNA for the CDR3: TGCGCCAGCAGCGACCGTGAGGTCTCAAAGGATACGCAGTATTTT. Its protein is CASSDREVSKDTQYF.

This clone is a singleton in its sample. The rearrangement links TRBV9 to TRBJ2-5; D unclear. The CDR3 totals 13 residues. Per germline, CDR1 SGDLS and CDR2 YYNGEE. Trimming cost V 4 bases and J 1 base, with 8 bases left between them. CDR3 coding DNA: TGTGCCAGCAGCCTCAGGATCCAAGAGACCCAGTACTTC. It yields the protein CASSLRIQETQYF.

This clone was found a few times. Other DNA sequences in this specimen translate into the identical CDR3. The CDR3 loop reads CASSSRQGSNQPQHF. The DNA for the CDR3 is TGTGCCAGCAGTTCCCGACAGGGAAGCAATCAGCCCCAGCATTTT. The rearrangement links TRBV7-2 to TRBJ1-5; 7 bases match TRBD1. Germline V gene data show CDR1 as SGHTA and CDR2 as FQGNSA. The junction had 6 bases not matched to a gene; V was cut back by 6 bases and J by 1 base. The CDR3 contains 15 residues.

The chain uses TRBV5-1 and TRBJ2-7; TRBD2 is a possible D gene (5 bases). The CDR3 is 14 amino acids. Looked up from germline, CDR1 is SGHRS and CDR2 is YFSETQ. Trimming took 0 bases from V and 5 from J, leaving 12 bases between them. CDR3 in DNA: TGCGCCAGCAGCTTGGGTCTCGGGGAAGACGAGCAGTACTTC. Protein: CASSLGLGEDEQYF.

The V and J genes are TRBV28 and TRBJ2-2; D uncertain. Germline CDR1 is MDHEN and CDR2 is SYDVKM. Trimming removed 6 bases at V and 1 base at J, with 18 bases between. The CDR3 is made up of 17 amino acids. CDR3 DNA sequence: TGTGCCAGCAGCTTCTACCAAGCCGGCATGAACACCGGGGAGCTGTTTTTT. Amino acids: CASSFYQAGMNTGELFF.